The 18 T cell receptor beta chains presented below share a single source sample, sequenced in a study of T cell clonality in common variable immunodeficiency. Repertoires were generated with immunoSEQ multiplex PCR, while TCRdb's copy carries only in-frame clones and drops some. Singletons are absent from the sample, which has approximately 30,000 clones. The sequenced sample consisted of peripheral blood mononuclear cells. Receptors originate from a person aged 18 to 70 in good health.

A note on this clone: The CDR3 is cut off 3 residues early in the read; its end comes from the germline J gene. This chain connects TRBV18 to TRBJ2-7, with unresolved D. The CDR3 runs to 13 residues. V was pared by 3 bases and J by 6 bases, with 12 bases between. Per the germline V gene, CDR1 is KGHSH and CDR2 is LQKENI. CDR3 sequence: CASSPVADAEQYF. The part of the CDR3 DNA that was read is TGTGCCAGCTCACCTGTGGCAGATGCCGAG.

This clone was seen many times. The read terminates 3 residues ahead of where the CDR3 ends, so the germline J gene completes it. The chain has TRBV19 and TRBJ1-5, with 11 bases matching TRBD1. Germline V CDR1 and CDR2: LNHDA, SQIVND (reference sequence). V shed 7 bases, J shed 0 bases, and the junction held 5 bases outside the gene matches. CDR3 size: 16 residues. The CDR3 loop reads CASTGTGGDSNQPQHF. Partial CDR3 DNA: TGTGCCAGTACAGGGACAGGGGGGGATAGCAATCAGCCC.

This clone has only a few counts. The read stops 3 residues short of the end of the CDR3; the missing end is completed from the germline J gene. This chain connects TRBV19 to TRBJ1-5; D may be TRBD1 (5 bases). This CDR3 has 17 amino acids. Per the germline V gene, CDR1 is LNHDA and CDR2 is SQIVND (reference sequence). The V end was cut by 4 bases, the J end by 6 bases, with 22 bases between. The DNA read from the CDR3 is TGTGCCAGTAGTACAGGCAAGGGGTACTTTTGGGGTCAGCCC. Translation gives CASSTGKGYFWGQP. The whole CDR3 sequence reads CASSTGKGYFWGQPQHF.

A note on this clone: The CDR3 end is not reached by the read, which stops 3 residues before it; the germline J gene fills it in. The chain links TRBV6-4 to TRBJ1-6; 10 nucleotides match TRBD1. Germline CDR1 MRHNA, CDR2 SNTAGT. Unmatched junction bases numbered 2, after V lost 2 bases and J lost 7 bases. This CDR3 contains 15 residues. The CDR3 region is CASSDQTGGNSPLHF. The CDR3 bases that were read are TGTGCCAGCAGTGACCAGACAGGGGGCAATTCACCC.

This clone was seen only a few times. The CDR3 region is CASSILQGGGEKLFF. The CDR3 DNA, read in part, is TGTGCCAGTAGTATTCTACAGGGGGGAGGTGAAAAG. The gene calls are TRBV19 and TRBJ2-2; TRBD1 agrees at 8 bases. The CDR3 end is not reached by the read, which stops 3 residues before it; the germline J gene fills it in. The CDR3 has 15 residues. The germline V gene has CDR1 LNHDA and CDR2 SQIVND (reference sequence).

This clone has ten or more counts. The read is 3 residues too short to cover the CDR3 end, so that end is filled in from the germline J gene. The chain is built from TRBV10-3 and TRBJ1-1; TRBD1 matches at 8 bases. The CDR3 spans 14 residues. The germline V gene has CDR1 ENHRY and CDR2 SYGVKD. The ends lost 6 bases at V and 4 bases at J; junction bases unmatched: 7. Incomplete CDR3 DNA: TGTGCCATCAGCGGGGTAGACAGGGGCACTGAA. Translation gives CAISGVDRGTE. The full CDR3 is CAISGVDRGTEAFF.

This clone showed up many times. The CDR3 goes on 3 residues after the read ends, and that part is filled in from the germline J gene. This chain uses TRBV18 with TRBJ2-3; D might be TRBD2 (7 bases). Per the germline V gene, CDR1 is KGHSH and CDR2 is LQKENI. CDR3 size: 14 residues. V lost 4 bases to trimming and J lost 5 bases, with 13 bases between them. This CDR3 is CASSLTGREDTQYF. CDR3 DNA (partial): TGTGCCAGCTCACTTACAGGGAGGGAAGATACG.

This clone was picked up many times. The read gets to within 3 residues of the CDR3 end, and the germline J gene fills in the rest. The gene calls are TRBV7-8 and TRBJ2-1; 8 nucleotides line up with TRBD2. This CDR3 spans 16 amino acids. Trimming removed 2 bases from V and 5 bases from J; junction bases left unmatched: 8. Germline-derived CDR1 and CDR2 are SGHVS and FQNEAQ. Partial CDR3 DNA: TGTGCCAGCAGCTTATACTCGGGACTAGGGCACAATGAG. Translation gives CASSLYSGLGHNE. The full-length CDR3 reads as CASSLYSGLGHNEQFF.

Points on this clone: The observed sequence ends 3 residues before the CDR3 terminus, with the missing tail filled in from the germline J gene. The chain employs TRBV5-1 and TRBJ2-7; 11 bases are shared with TRBD1. The CDR3 has 15 residues. V trimming: 6 bases; J trimming: 6 bases; junction bases outside the gene matches: 11. Germline CDR1 is SGHRS and CDR2 is YFSETQ. The CDR3 protein is CASTNTPGQGGEQYF. Partial CDR3 DNA: TGCGCCAGCACGAATACTCCGGGACAGGGGGGCGAG. Together with reference TRBV5-1 and TRBJ2-7, the CDR3 gives the full variable domain: KAGVTQTPRYLIKTRGQQVTLSCSPISGHRSVSWYQQTPGQGLQFLFEYFSETQRNKGNFPGRFSGRQFSNSRSEMNVSTLELGDSALYLCASTNTPGQGGEQYFGPGTRLTVT.

This clone was seen at least ten times. The CDR3 end falls 3 residues outside the read, so it is completed with the germline J gene. This chain connects TRBV30 to TRBJ1-1, with 8 bases fitting TRBD1. The trim removed 4 bases at V and 1 base at J, leaving 5 bases unmatched. The CDR3 extends over 14 amino acids. CDR1 GTSNPN and CDR2 SVGIG come from the germline V gene (reference sequence). Partial CDR3 DNA: TGTGCCTGGAATCCCGGACAGGGGAACACTGAA. This encodes CAWNPGQGNTE. The full CDR3 reads CAWNPGQGNTEAFF.

This clone has at least ten counts. The read terminates 3 residues before the CDR3 end, so the remaining end is supplied by the germline J gene. The chain links TRBV30 to TRBJ1-1, with 8 bases aligning to TRBD1. Germline assignment: CDR1 GTSNPN and CDR2 SVGIG (reference sequence). V was clipped by 8 bases and J by 5 bases; unmatched bases: 7. This CDR3 is built from 12 residues. The covered CDR3 bases are TGTGCCGGACAGGGTTTAGGTACTGAA. Protein: CAGQGLGTE. The CDR3 in full is CAGQGLGTEAFF.

This clone has a count of ten or more. The read ends 3 residues before the CDR3 terminus; that terminus is restored from the germline J gene. The V gene is TRBV5-1, the J gene TRBJ1-3, with 9 bases aligning to TRBD1. With 2 bases clipped from V and 5 bases from J, the junction kept 5 bases outside the gene matches. The CDR3 runs 15 residues. Looked up from germline, CDR1 is SGHRS and CDR2 is YFSETQ. The CDR3 loop reads CASSLSGTGRNTIYF. The covered CDR3 bases are TGCGCCAGCAGCTTATCCGGGACAGGGCGAAACACC.

In this sample, this clone turned up many times. Coverage ceases 3 residues before the CDR3 finishes, and the germline J gene fills in the end. J is TRBJ2-5 and V is TRBV30; 8 positions agree with TRBD2. V shed 5 bases, J shed 5 bases, and the junction held 7 bases outside the gene matches. The V gene's germline CDR1 is GTSNPN and CDR2 SVGIG (reference sequence). This CDR3 comprises 13 residues. CDR3 sequence reads: CAWGGLVSETQYF. The covered CDR3 bases are TGTGCCTGGGGGGGACTAGTCTCGGAGACC.

This clone was seen many times. Coverage ceases 3 residues before the CDR3 finishes, and the germline J gene fills in the end. V and J are TRBV7-9 and TRBJ2-1; TRBD1 is a possible D gene (6 bases). The V end was cut by 2 bases, the J end by 0 bases, with 8 bases between. This CDR3 has 15 amino acids. Germline-derived CDR1 and CDR2 are SEHNR and FQNEAQ (reference sequence). Partial CDR3 DNA: TGTGCCAGCAGCTTAACAGGGAGCTCCTACAATGAG. Protein: CASSLTGSSYNE. The entire CDR3 protein reads CASSLTGSSYNEQFF.

A remark on this clone: The CDR3 is cut off 3 residues early in the read; its end comes from the germline J gene. This sequence joins TRBV30 and TRBJ1-2, with D hard to call. The CDR3 runs to 16 residues. CDR1 and CDR2 from the germline V gene are GTSNPN and SVGIG (reference sequence). The CDR3 region is CAWRPLVADYTDTYTF. CDR3 bases read: TGTGCCTGGAGACCTCTTGTAGCGGATTACACAGATACC. The full variable domain, completed using reference TRBV30 and TRBJ1-2, is SQTIHQWPATLVQPVGSPLSLECTVEGTSNPNLYWYRQAAGRGLQLLFYSVGIGQISSEVPQNLSASRPQDRQFILSSKKLLLSDSGFYLCAWRPLVADYTDTYTFGSGTRLTVV.

This clone has ten or more counts. Sequencing ends 3 residues short of the CDR3 end; the germline J gene provides the rest. The J gene is TRBJ2-3, the V gene TRBV9; possibly TRBD2 for D (6 bases). Germline V CDR1 and CDR2: SGDLS, YYNGEE. V was clipped by 0 bases and J by 0 bases, with 11 bases between them. CDR3 length: 16 residues. The CDR3 sequence is CASSVAGGTSTDTQYF. The part of the CDR3 DNA that was read is TGTGCCAGCAGCGTAGCTGGCGGGACTAGCACAGATACG.

At least ten counts were recorded for this clone. The observed sequence ends 3 residues before the CDR3 terminus, with the missing tail filled in from the germline J gene. The rearrangement links TRBV30 to TRBJ1-6; D remains unclear. Germline V gene sequence: CDR1 GTSNPN, CDR2 SVGIG (reference sequence). CDR3 length equals 12 residues. Trimming shortened V by 4 bases and J by 10 bases, and 11 bases separated the two germline ends. The CDR3 sequence: CAWMNPGSPLHF. CDR3 DNA, as far as it was read: TGTGCCTGGATGAATCCAGGCTCACCC. The full variable domain, rest sourced from reference TRBV30 and TRBJ1-6, is SQTIHQWPATLVQPVGSPLSLECTVEGTSNPNLYWYRQAAGRGLQLLFYSVGIGQISSEVPQNLSASRPQDRQFILSSKKLLLSDSGFYLCAWMNPGSPLHFGNGTRLTVT.

This clone was seen only a few times. Read data end 3 residues before the CDR3 end; the end is taken from the germline J gene. The chain combines TRBV7-9 with TRBJ2-3; a possible D gene is TRBD2 (6 bases). The germline V gene has CDR1 SEHNR and CDR2 FQNEAQ (reference sequence). The CDR3 spans 14 residues. The CDR3 bases that were read are TGTGCCAGCAGCTTAGTTCAAGGGACTGGGACG. Translated: CASSLVQGTGT. The whole CDR3 region reads CASSLVQGTGTQYF.